This T cell receptor beta chain was sequenced for a study of T cell repertoires in cytomegalovirus infection. Study in general: Public TCR beta signatures marked donors with CMV infection and the matching HLA.

The CDR3 consists of 15 residues. Germline CDR1 is LNHDA and CDR2 is SQIVND (reference sequence). V was trimmed by 4 bases and J by 3 bases, leaving 15 bases between them. This clonotype was counted only a few times. Its antigen is unidentified. Findings and caveats of the study: Identification of carriers of CMV plus the relevant HLA was achieved through cumulative public TCR beta family frequency. Dominating the ex vivo response were HLA-C-restricted CMV-specific TCR beta clonotypes.

In TCRdb, the reads were re-called with MiXCR into one record per CDR3 protein. This table holds around 770,000 distinct CDR3 sequences, about 27% found once. The specimen was cultured CD8+ T cells from PBMCs, collected from culture after CMV antigen stimulation. The gene calls are TRBV19 and TRBJ1-1, with D unresolved. This sequence originates from a human donor in good health (CMV status not recorded). Some clones in this sample may be carry-over from other donors' samples. CDR3 region: CASSKGYRDHTEAFF. The CDR3 region has the DNA TGTGCCAGTAGTAAAGGTTACCGGGATCACACTGAAGCTTTCTTT.